The 9 T cell receptor beta chains given below trace back to one sample, sequenced in a study of response to subunit inactivated influenza vaccine. MiXCR was run by TCRdb on the RT-PCR reads, yielding one entry per CDR3 protein. The table has 800,000 to 1,000,000 distinct CDR3 sequences, approximately 21% seen once. The specimen comprised PBMCs from blood, sampled 4 to 6 days after vaccination. Every receptor here comes from a man in his fifties or sixties who received an inactivated influenza vaccine.

CDR3 DNA: TGTGCCATCAAGGACAGTTTTCTTTACACCGGGGAGCTGTTTTTT. Amino acids: CAIKDSFLYTGELFF. This rearrangement joins TRBV10-3 to TRBJ2-2, with D perhaps matching TRBD1 (6 bases). This CDR3 is built from 15 residues. CDR1 and CDR2 (germline): ENHRY, SYGVKD. The V end was cut by 7 bases, the J end by 3 bases, with 15 bases between.

This clonotype was counted at least ten times. The rearrangement links TRBV12-3 or TRBV12-4 to TRBJ2-7; D is unclear. CDR3 length: 11 amino acids. Trimming took off 2 bases at V and 6 bases at J, with 5 bases between the two ends. The CDR3: CASSLSAEQYF. Here the CDR3 DNA reads TGTGCCAGCAGTTTAAGTGCCGAGCAGTACTTC.

This clonotype was seen ten or more times. The J gene is TRBJ2-1, the V gene TRBV7-6; D not certain. CDR3 length: 14 residues. Germline V gene data show CDR1 as SGHVS and CDR2 as FNYEAQ. The V and J ends lost 3 bases and 0 bases respectively, with 6 bases between them. CDR3 coding DNA: TGTGCCAGCAGCTTGGCCAGCTCCTACAATGAGCAGTTCTTC. It yields the protein CASSLASSYNEQFF. Based on the CDR3 plus reference TRBV7-6 and TRBJ2-1, the full variable domain is GAGVSQSPRYKVTKRGQDVALRCDPISGHVSLYWYRQALGQGPEFLTYFNYEAQQDKSGLPNDRFSAERPEGSISTLTIQRTEQRDSAMYRCASSLASSYNEQFFGPGTRLTVL.

The rearrangement links TRBV20-1 to TRBJ1-5; 11 bases align to TRBD1. CDR1 and CDR2 (germline): DFQATT, SNEGSKA (reference sequence). The CDR3 runs 16 residues. The V gene end was trimmed by 3 bases and the J gene end by 6 bases; junction bases not matched to a gene: 10. The CDR3 sequence is CSASATGTGGRQPQHF. Here the CDR3 DNA reads TGCAGTGCTAGCGCGACCGGGACAGGGGGTCGTCAGCCCCAGCATTTT.

This clonotype was observed a few times. The chain couples TRBV5-1 to TRBJ1-1; D ambiguous. The CDR3 sequence is 14 residues long. Trimming removed 4 bases at V and 2 bases at J, with 12 bases between. Germline V lookup: CDR1 SGHRS, CDR2 YFSETQ. DNA for the CDR3: TGCGCCAGCAGCCAAACCGGGAAAAACACTGAAGCTTTCTTT. Translation: CASSQTGKNTEAFF.

This rearrangement joins TRBV20-1 to TRBJ2-3, with D maybe TRBD1 (6 bases). V was cut by 2 bases and J by 1 base, with 16 bases left in between. The CDR3 is made up of 16 amino acids. The V gene's germline CDR1 is DFQATT and CDR2 SNEGSKA (reference sequence). The CDR3 is CSARNTVQGGTDTQYF. Written as DNA, the CDR3 is TGCAGTGCTAGAAACACGGTACAGGGTGGCACAGATACGCAGTATTTT.

The rearrangement joins TRBV15 to TRBJ2-1; D call uncertain. Trimming shortened V by 1 base and J by 5 bases, and 3 bases separated the two germline ends. The CDR3 loop spans 12 amino acids. Germline CDR1 LNHNV, CDR2 YYDKDF (reference sequence). The CDR3 sequence is CATSRVNNEQFF. In DNA, the CDR3 is TGTGCCACCAGCAGAGTTAACAATGAGCAGTTCTTC.

This clonotype showed up just once. V and J are TRBV3-1 and TRBJ2-1, with 9 bases matching TRBD1. Germline CDR1 and CDR2: LGHDT and YNNKEL (reference sequence). CDR3 length equals 16 residues. Trimming at V came to 1 base and at J to 2 bases, leaving 3 bases not matched to a gene. CDR3 nucleotide sequence: TGTGCCAGCAGCCAAGTTCGGACAGGGGCCTACAATGAGCAGTTCTTC. It is translated as CASSQVRTGAYNEQFF.

The chain joins TRBV20-1 to TRBJ1-1; D is ambiguous. Germline CDR1 reads DFQATT; CDR2 reads SNEGSKA (reference sequence). The CDR3 has 15 amino acids. V lost 5 bases, J lost 0 bases, and 16 bases lay in between. The CDR3 protein is CSAYTRRPVNTEAFF. The CDR3 DNA reads as TGCAGTGCTTATACGCGGCGACCAGTGAACACTGAAGCTTTCTTT.